The subject of this entry is one T cell receptor (beta chain). Its antigen is not known. This record belongs to a study of cytomegalovirus exposure and HLA in healthy donors. Study in general: Most donors, just over 80% of 350 to 450 genotyped, fell in the Caucasian-associated ancestry cluster.

Both 60 Vbeta primers and 13 Jbeta primers went into the PCR. Only in-frame clones appear in the TCRdb table, and some are missing; sequencing was by immunoSEQ multiplex PCR. The sample features about 87,000 clones, with just over 15% in its top ten. The CDR3 length is 15 residues. Germline V gene sequence: CDR1 SGHTA, CDR2 FQGNSA. V was trimmed by 1 base and J by 1 base, leaving 10 bases between them. Study outcomes and limitations: The study designated fewer than 200 TCR beta chains cytomegalovirus-associated.

The chain is built from TRBV7-2 and TRBJ1-1; D not resolved. The sample comprised PBMCs. This clonotype was sampled from a middle-aged man in good health and CMV-seropositive. CDR3 bases: TGTGCCAGCAGCTTAGTCGGCCAGGCGAACACTGAAGCTTTCTTT. Translated: CASSLVGQANTEAFF.